In this sample, the clone carrying this TCR beta chain turned up many times. Its antigen is not identified. This entry comes from a study of early T cells in non-severe SARS-CoV-2 infection. The study's findings and limits: Matching with VDJdb favored anti-spike CD8 responses (missing private and CD4 specificities).

This CDR3 has 14 amino acids. Deletions cut 5 bases from V and 5 bases from J, with 14 bases between. The germline V gene has CDR1 MNHNY and CDR2 SVGAGI (reference sequence). Individual cDNA molecules were tagged with unique molecular identifiers, the study reported. TCRdb fed the 5' RACE reads into MiXCR, producing one record per CDR3 protein. The sample consists of fewer than 55,000 distinct CDR3 sequences, around 8.4% of them appearing once. Sequenced input: whole blood. V gene TRBV6-6 combines with J gene TRBJ2-3; tentatively, D is TRBD1 (6 bases). This sequence originates from an adult who was a healthcare worker with PCR-confirmed SARS-CoV-2 infection or an uninfected control (not recorded which). The CDR3 region is CASSPQTGIDTQYF. DNA for the CDR3: TGTGCCAGCAGTCCCCAAACAGGGATAGATACGCAGTATTTT.